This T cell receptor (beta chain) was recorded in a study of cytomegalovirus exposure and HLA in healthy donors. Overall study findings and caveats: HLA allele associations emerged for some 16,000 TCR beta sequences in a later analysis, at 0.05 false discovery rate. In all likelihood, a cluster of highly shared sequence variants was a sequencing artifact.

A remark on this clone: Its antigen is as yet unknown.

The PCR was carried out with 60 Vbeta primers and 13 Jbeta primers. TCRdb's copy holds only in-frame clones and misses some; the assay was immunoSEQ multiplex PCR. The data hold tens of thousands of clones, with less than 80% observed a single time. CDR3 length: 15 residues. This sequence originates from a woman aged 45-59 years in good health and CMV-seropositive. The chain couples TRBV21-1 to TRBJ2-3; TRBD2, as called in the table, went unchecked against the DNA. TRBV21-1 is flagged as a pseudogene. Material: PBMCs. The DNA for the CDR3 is TGTGCCAGCAGCAATCGGAGGGTCAACACAGATACGCAGTATTTT. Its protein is CASSNRRVNTDTQYF.